One sample yielded the 3 T cell receptor beta chains listed below, sequenced in a study of spatial heterogeneity in lung cancer. Regarding time point: sample taken at primary tumor resection. Whole RNA came from tumor, nontumor lung or frozen PBMC and was sequenced without being sorted. TCRdb re-analysed the 5' RACE reads in MiXCR, keeping a single row per CDR3 protein. This sample yields some 100,000 distinct CDR3 sequences, of which approximately 8.5% are seen a single time; about 7% belongs to the top ten. The input for sequencing was PBMCs, taken at surgery. These receptors all come from a male donor with early-stage non-small cell lung cancer.

This clonotype was detected many times. The genes are TRBV3-1 and TRBJ1-2; 8 nucleotides line up with TRBD1. The CDR3 extends over 14 amino acids. CDR1 is LGHDT, CDR2 YNNKEL, per germline (reference sequence). V was pared by 4 bases and J by 8 bases, with 9 bases of the junction left unmatched. Here the CDR3 reads CASSPGQGNTGYTF. CDR3 DNA: TGTGCCAGCAGCCCCGGACAGGGAAATACAGGCTACACCTTC.

This clonotype was seen a handful of times. V usage is TRBV7-2 and J usage is TRBJ2-3; 7 bases line up with TRBD2. The trim removed 5 bases at V and 1 base at J, leaving 6 bases unmatched. This CDR3 is 15 amino acids long. From germline, CDR1 is SGHTA and CDR2 FQGNSA. This CDR3 is CASSTGGLGTDTQYF. The CDR3 region has the DNA TGTGCCAGCAGCACCGGGGGGTTGGGCACAGATACGCAGTATTTT.

This clonotype was seen at least ten times. The chain employs TRBV6-2 or TRBV6-3 and TRBJ1-1; TRBD1 aligns across 8 bases. The CDR3 spans 15 residues. In germline, CDR1 is MNHEY, CDR2 SVGEGT. V lost 0 bases to trimming and J lost 4 bases; unmatched junction nucleotides: 4. For the CDR3, the DNA is TGTGCCAGCAGTTACTCGGACAGGGAGGCCACTGAAGCTTTCTTT. It encodes CASSYSDREATEAFF.